Presented here are 23 T cell receptor beta chains from one specimen sequenced in a study of cytomegalovirus exposure and HLA in healthy donors. The study ran its PCR with 60 Vbeta and 13 Jbeta primers. Method: immunoSEQ multiplex PCR; TCRdb's copy keeps in-frame clones and lacks some. Of approximately 210,000 clones in the sample, nearly 80% were seen once. What was sequenced was PBMCs. These receptors all stem from a male donor in good health and CMV-seronegative.

The chain carries TRBV2 and TRBJ2-7; possibly TRBD2 for D (5 bases). CDR1 and CDR2 from the germline V gene are SNHLY and FYNNEI. The germline V and J ends were trimmed by 0 bases and 2 bases, with 11 bases remaining between them. The CDR3 loop spans 15 amino acids. The CDR3 region has the DNA TGTGCCAGCAGTGAAGCCGAAGACGGGGCCTACGAGCAGTACTTC. This translates into CASSEAEDGAYEQYF.

The V call is TRBV5-1, the J call TRBJ1-6; 7 bases are a match to TRBD1. Germline V gene lookup returns CDR1 SGHRS and CDR2 YFSETQ. The trim removed 4 bases at V and 9 bases at J, leaving 10 bases unmatched. The CDR3 is 15 amino acids. The DNA of the CDR3 is TGCGCCAGCAGCGCGGACGACAGGGAAAGTTCACCCCTCCACTTT. As protein: CASSADDRESSPLHF.

V usage is TRBV27 and J usage is TRBJ2-3; D is possibly TRBD2 (6 bases). The CDR3 covers 12 residues. The V end was cut by 5 bases, the J end by 4 bases, with 7 bases between. Per the germline V gene, CDR1 is MNHEY and CDR2 is SMNVEV (reference sequence). CDR3: CASSGGSDTQYF. In DNA form, the CDR3 reads TGTGCCAGCAGTGGGGGGTCAGATACGCAGTATTTT.

The rearrangement links TRBV12-5 to TRBJ2-5; 7 bases agree with TRBD2. The V segment lost 1 base and the J segment 2 bases; nucleotides outside the gene matches: 4. This CDR3 is 15 amino acids long. Germline assignment: CDR1 LGHNT and CDR2 FRNRAP. Here the CDR3 reads CASGLGLAVQETQYF. For the CDR3, the DNA is TGTGCTAGTGGTTTGGGGCTAGCGGTACAAGAGACCCAGTACTTC.

The chain carries TRBV13 and TRBJ1-5; D is ambiguous. Germline CDR1 is PRHDT and CDR2 is FYEKMQ (reference sequence). The V end lost 1 base, the J end lost 6 bases, and 7 bases lay between the germline ends. This CDR3 comprises 13 residues. The CDR3 DNA reads TGTGCCAGCAGCTTAGATCCGGGTCAGCCCCAGCATTTT. This translates into CASSLDPGQPQHF.

The V call is TRBV5-4, the J call TRBJ1-1; no definite D call. Trimming pared 0 bases from V and 0 bases from J, leaving 9 bases between. The CDR3 loop spans 15 amino acids. Per germline, CDR1 SGHNT and CDR2 YYREEE (reference sequence). Here the CDR3 DNA reads TGTGCCAGCAGCTTGGGGGCTGGGTTGAACACTGAAGCTTTCTTT. Encoded protein: CASSLGAGLNTEAFF.

The rearrangement links TRBV28 to TRBJ2-6, with 8 bases lining up with TRBD1. CDR1 is MDHEN and CDR2 is SYDVKM in the germline V gene. This CDR3 comprises 16 residues. Trimming removed 5 bases from V and 2 bases from J; junction bases left unmatched: 5. The CDR3 loop reads CASSGAGGAGANVLTF. In DNA, the CDR3 is TGTGCCAGCAGTGGTGCAGGGGGCGCTGGGGCCAACGTCCTGACTTTC.

This clone showed up just a few times. The rearrangement links TRBV25-1 to TRBJ1-4; D is unclear. Germline V gene sequence: CDR1 MGHDK, CDR2 SYGVNS. V lost 1 base and J 4 bases, leaving 10 bases between the germline ends. The CDR3 is 15 residues long. CDR3 in amino acids: CASSEWAEVNEKLFF. CDR3 bases: TGTGCCAGCAGTGAATGGGCAGAAGTTAATGAAAAACTGTTTTTT.

The chain joins TRBV5-1 to TRBJ2-3; TRBD2 matches 8 bases. The V segment lost 4 bases and the J segment 4 bases; nucleotides outside the gene matches: 5. The CDR3 runs 14 residues. CDR1 and CDR2 from the germline V gene are SGHRS and YFSETQ. CDR3 protein: CASSLGGGPDTQYF. The CDR3, as DNA: TGCGCCAGCAGCCTCGGGGGGGGCCCAGATACGCAGTATTTT.

The rearrangement joins TRBV4-1 to TRBJ2-3, with no clear D. Trimming cost V 5 bases and J 0 bases, with 12 bases left between them. This CDR3 contains 15 residues. Germline CDR1 reads MGHRA; CDR2 reads YSYEKL. In nucleotides, the CDR3 is TGCGCCAGCAGCTCCAGAGACACTAGCACAGATACGCAGTATTTT. It translates to CASSSRDTSTDTQYF.

The chain carries TRBV29-1 and TRBJ2-5; TRBD2 matches at 8 bases. With the DNA end fitting TRBJ2-7 better, the J assignment may be wrong. Germline values: CDR1 SQVTM, CDR2 ANQGSEA. The CDR3 is 13 residues long. CDR3 in DNA: TGCAGCGTTGTGTTAGCGGGGTTTTACGAGCAGTACTTC. Amino acid sequence: CSVVLAGFYEQYF.

A few counts support this clone. The rearrangement uses TRBV7-3 and TRBJ2-1; 8 bases fit TRBD2. The trim removed 3 bases at V and 7 bases at J, leaving 8 bases unmatched. CDR3 length: 15 amino acids. CDR1 SGHTA and CDR2 FQGTGA come from the germline V gene. CDR3 bases: TGTGCCAGCAGCTTTATTACGGGGGGGCCTAATGAGCAGTTCTTC. Translating it yields CASSFITGGPNEQFF.

V and J are TRBV28 and TRBJ2-7; 12 bases are a match to TRBD2. CDR1 MDHEN and CDR2 SYDVKM come from the germline V gene. The CDR3 contains 13 residues. The trim removed 6 bases at V and 4 bases at J, leaving 1 base unmatched. CDR3 region: CASRTSGRYEQYF. In DNA, the CDR3 is TGTGCCAGCAGGACTAGCGGGAGATACGAGCAGTACTTC.

This sequence joins TRBV7-8 and TRBJ2-3; perhaps TRBD2 as D (6 bases). The V end was cut by 4 bases, the J end by 1 base, with 15 bases between. The CDR3 has 16 residues. Germline values: CDR1 SGHVS, CDR2 FQNEAQ. The CDR3: CASSSKTSGGTDTQYF. CDR3 sequence (DNA): TGTGCCAGCAGCTCTAAGACTAGTGGGGGCACAGATACGCAGTATTTT. Full variable domain (remainder filled in from reference TRBV7-8 and TRBJ2-3): GAGVSQSPRYKVAKRGQDVALRCDPISGHVSLFWYQQALGQGPEFLTYFQNEAQLDKSGLPSDRFFAERPEGSVSTLKIQRTQQEDSAVYLCASSSKTSGGTDTQYFGPGTRLTVL.

The CDR3 protein is CASSQVERQSTEAFF. CDR3 nucleotide sequence: TGCGCCAGCAGCCAAGTTGAAAGACAGTCCACTGAAGCTTTCTTT. This sequence joins TRBV4-3 and TRBJ1-1; D perhaps matches TRBD1 (5 bases). CDR3 length: 15 residues. Germline V gene data show CDR1 as LGHNA and CDR2 as YSLEER. Trimming cost V 1 base and J 4 bases, with 13 bases left between them.

Notes on this clone: Other nucleotide sequences in the sample specify the same CDR3. The chain links TRBV18 to TRBJ1-5; D remains unclear. Per germline, CDR1 KGHSH and CDR2 LQKENI. The CDR3 is made up of 13 amino acids. Between the trimmed V and J ends, which lost 3 bases and 4 bases, there was a span of 7 bases. CDR3 DNA: TGTGCCAGCTCACCCGACATAAATCAGCCCCAGCATTTT. This gives the protein CASSPDINQPQHF. Together with reference TRBV18 and TRBJ1-5, the CDR3 gives the full variable domain: NAGVMQNPRHLVRRRGQEARLRCSPMKGHSHVYWYRQLPEEGLKFMVYLQKENIIDESGMPKERFSAEFPKEGPSILRIQQVVRGDSAAYFCASSPDINQPQHFGDGTRLSIL.

The V call is TRBV28, the J call TRBJ1-5; 7 nucleotides match TRBD1. CDR3 length: 14 residues. The V segment lost 6 bases and the J segment 7 bases; nucleotides outside the gene matches: 9. The germline V gene encodes CDR1 MDHEN and CDR2 SYDVKM. Written as DNA, the CDR3 is TGTGCCAGCAGCGCCGGCGACAGGGCGCAGCCCCAGCATTTT. It codes for CASSAGDRAQPQHF.

There are a few counts of this clone. Other DNA sequences from this sample encode an identical CDR3 as well. The CDR3 sequence is CASSEAGGRSYEQYF. Written as DNA, the CDR3 is TGCGCCAGTAGCGAGGCGGGGGGGCGATCCTACGAGCAGTACTTC. The chain is built from TRBV5-1 and TRBJ2-7, with TRBD2 identical over 9 bases. The CDR3 consists of 15 residues. Germline assignment: CDR1 SGHRS and CDR2 YFSETQ. V gave up 8 bases and J gave up 1 base; unmatched junction bases: 10.

This clone was seen a few times. The V and J genes are TRBV21-1 and TRBJ1-3; the table's D call, TRBD1, was not checked against the DNA. TRBV21-1 is a known pseudogene. This CDR3 contains 17 residues. The DNA of the CDR3 is TGTGCCAGCAGGAAGAGGTCAAACAGGGGGCCTGGAAACACCATATATTTT. As protein: CASRKRSNRGPGNTIYF.

The chain joins TRBV6-1 to TRBJ2-7; 7 bases map to TRBD1. V was pared by 8 bases and J by 2 bases, with 9 bases of the junction left unmatched. CDR1 is MNHNS and CDR2 is SASEGT in the germline V gene. This CDR3 region has 14 residues. CDR3 DNA sequence: TGTGCCAGCGGCTTACAGGGGTGGCCCTACGAGCAGTACTTC. Its protein is CASGLQGWPYEQYF.

The CDR3 DNA reads as TGTGCCAGCAGTTCTAGTTTAGACCCCCTCTACGAGCAGTACTTC. It yields the protein CASSSSLDPLYEQYF. The chain carries TRBV27 and TRBJ2-7; no firm D call. Deletions cut 4 bases from V and 3 bases from J, with 16 bases between. The CDR3 is 15 amino acids. Germline V gene lookup returns CDR1 MNHEY and CDR2 SMNVEV (reference sequence).

This rearrangement joins TRBV30 to TRBJ1-5; 7 positions match TRBD1. The CDR3 consists of 13 residues. The ends lost 5 bases at V and 6 bases at J; junction bases unmatched: 7. Looked up from germline, CDR1 is GTSNPN and CDR2 is SVGIG (reference sequence). CDR3: CAWGRQGSQPQHF. CDR3 nucleotide sequence: TGTGCCTGGGGCAGACAGGGTAGTCAGCCCCAGCATTTT.

This chain connects TRBV19 to TRBJ2-7, with D maybe TRBD1 (6 bases). Trimming removed 5 bases from V and 2 bases from J, with 16 bases in between. Looked up from germline, CDR1 is LNHDA and CDR2 is SQIVND (reference sequence). The CDR3 is 15 residues long. CDR3 sequence reads: CASSQSPDSPYEQYF. Here the CDR3 DNA reads TGTGCCAGTAGTCAATCCCCGGACAGCCCCTACGAGCAGTACTTC.